These 3 T cell receptor beta chains were sequenced from one sample in a study of PD-1 blockade in classical Hodgkin lymphoma. All the patients suffered relapse after autologous stem cell transplantation, and brentuximab vedotin exposure differed. Clones were read by immunoSEQ multiplex PCR, and TCRdb kept only the in-frame ones, dropping some. This table holds 45,000 to 55,000 clones, more than 65% found once. The sample here was peripheral blood mononuclear cells (PBMCs), taken at baseline. The receptor source for this set is a human donor with classical Hodgkin lymphoma.

As regards this clone: Other DNA variants within this sample encode the same CDR3. This chain connects TRBV5-4 to TRBJ2-1; weak D call: TRBD2 (5 bases). Trimming took off 2 bases at V and 0 bases at J, with 9 bases between the two ends. CDR3 length equals 15 residues. CDR1 and CDR2 (germline): SGHNT, YYREEE (reference sequence). Written as DNA, the CDR3 is TGTGCCAGCAGCTTCGCCGGAGGCTCCTACAATGAGCAGTTCTTC. Protein: CASSFAGGSYNEQFF.

The chain has TRBV9 and TRBJ2-1, with TRBD2 identical over 10 bases. The CDR3 runs 16 residues. Germline V gene data show CDR1 as SGDLS and CDR2 as YYNGEE. The J segment lost 2 bases and the V segment lost 3 bases, leaving 5 bases of the junction unmatched. CDR3: CASSASGSLPYNEQFF. Written as DNA, the CDR3 is TGTGCCAGCAGCGCTAGCGGGAGTCTACCCTACAATGAGCAGTTCTTC.

The rearrangement joins TRBV11-3 to TRBJ2-1; D perhaps matches TRBD2 (5 bases). The germline V and J ends were trimmed by 1 base and 2 bases, with 12 bases remaining between them. This CDR3 region has 16 residues. Germline-derived CDR1 and CDR2 are SGHNT and YENEEA. CDR3 residues: CASSLVLDSTYNEQFF. CDR3 DNA sequence: TGTGCCAGCAGCTTAGTACTGGACTCCACCTACAATGAGCAGTTCTTC.